These 17 T cell receptor beta chains were all obtained from the same sample, sequenced in a study of T cells in Graves' hyperthyroidism and ophthalmopathy. Amplified TCR beta CDR3 regions derived from RNA transcripts. Initially, a first-round RT-PCR of the TCR CDR3 employed the HTBI primer set. TCRdb itself ran the multiplex PCR reads through MiXCR, one entry per CDR3 protein. This sample has under 450,000 distinct CDR3 sequences; less than 20% occur once, and the top ten carry around an eighth. Sequenced material: blood. These receptors were taken from a woman younger than 35 with Graves' hyperthyroidism.

This clonotype was observed at least ten times. The chain uses TRBV7-9 and TRBJ1-5; D is unresolved. CDR1 and CDR2 from the germline V gene are SEHNR and FQNEAQ (reference sequence). This CDR3 region has 14 residues. Between the trimmed V and J ends, which lost 5 bases and 1 base, there was a span of 9 bases. CDR3 sequence reads: CASSPFNSNQPQHF. The CDR3 DNA is TGTGCCAGCAGCCCATTCAACAGCAATCAGCCCCAGCATTTT.

This chain joins TRBV6-1 and TRBJ2-7; TRBD2 agrees at 7 bases. The CDR3 is made up of 16 amino acids. The germline CDR1 and CDR2 sequences are MNHNS and SASEGT. Trimming removed 7 bases from V and 2 bases from J; junction bases left unmatched: 14. CDR3 nucleotides: TGTGCCAGCACCCTAAGAGGTTCTAGCGGTCCCTACGAGCAGTACTTC. Residues: CASTLRGSSGPYEQYF.

The J gene is TRBJ2-1, the V gene TRBV25-1, with 8 bases aligning to TRBD2. This CDR3 is built from 19 residues. Looked up from germline, CDR1 is MGHDK and CDR2 is SYGVNS. V lost 2 bases to trimming and J lost 1 base; unmatched junction nucleotides: 13. CDR3 in amino acids: CASSEREGPGSGSYNEQFF. The CDR3 DNA sequence: TGTGCCAGCAGTGAACGGGAGGGTCCCGGGAGTGGTTCCTACAATGAGCAGTTCTTC. Variable domain in full (rest from reference TRBV25-1 and TRBJ2-1): EADIYQTPRYLVIGTGKKITLECSQTMGHDKMYWYQQDPGMELHLIHYSYGVNSTEKGDLSSESTVSRIRTEHFPLTLESARPSHTSQYLCASSEREGPGSGSYNEQFFGPGTRLTVL.

The sample holds many counts of this clonotype. The chain recombines TRBV2 with TRBJ2-2, with D uncertain. Germline V gives CDR1 SNHLY, CDR2 FYNNEI. The CDR3 is 15 residues long. V shed 1 base and J shed 1 base, with 7 bases lying between them. The CDR3 loop is CASSEGRWNTGELFF. As DNA, the CDR3 is TGTGCCAGCAGTGAAGGCAGGTGGAACACCGGGGAGCTGTTTTTT.

The rearrangement joins TRBV3-1 to TRBJ2-3, with 9 nucleotides matching TRBD1. This CDR3 spans 16 amino acids. Germline V gene sequence: CDR1 LGHDT, CDR2 YNNKEL (reference sequence). J gave up 3 bases and V 6 bases, and 10 bases lay outside the gene matches. The CDR3 here is CASSWDRAKVTDTQYF. The CDR3 coding sequence is TGTGCCAGCAGTTGGGACAGGGCAAAGGTGACAGATACGCAGTATTTT.

The V and J genes are TRBV10-3 and TRBJ2-1; 10 positions agree with TRBD1. Germline-derived CDR1 and CDR2 are ENHRY and SYGVKD. Germline trimming cut 3 bases from V and 6 bases from J; bases unmatched to any gene: 5. CDR3 length: 15 amino acids. CDR3 loop: CAISEGQGVSNEQFF. The DNA of the CDR3 is TGTGCCATCAGTGAAGGACAGGGGGTTTCCAATGAGCAGTTCTTC.

This clonotype was counted many times. V gene TRBV2 combines with J gene TRBJ2-5; 9 bases align to TRBD1. V lost 6 bases to trimming and J lost 3 bases; unmatched junction nucleotides: 14. Germline loops: CDR1 SNHLY, CDR2 FYNNEI. The CDR3 is made up of 17 amino acids. In DNA, the CDR3 is TGTGCCAGCAGAGGGGGGCTTTGGCGGGACAGGGAAGAGACCCAGTACTTC. It specifies CASRGGLWRDREETQYF.

This clonotype was seen more than once but under ten times. The J gene is TRBJ2-5, the V gene TRBV5-1; D gene uncertain. The CDR3 is 11 residues long. CDR1 and CDR2 (germline): SGHRS, YFSETQ. Trimming left V 5 bases short and J 4 bases short, with 6 bases between. The CDR3 region is CASRNGETQYF. CDR3 DNA: TGCGCCAGCAGAAACGGAGAGACCCAGTACTTC.

This clonotype was seen at least ten times. V usage is TRBV12-3 or TRBV12-4 and J usage is TRBJ2-5; 7 bases are a match to TRBD2. J lost 0 bases, V lost 3 bases, and 1 base had no gene match. This CDR3 comprises 14 residues. This CDR3 reads CASSLGGNQETQYF. CDR3 nucleotide sequence: TGTGCCAGCAGTTTGGGGGGGAACCAAGAGACCCAGTACTTC.

In its sample, this clonotype was seen a few times. This chain connects TRBV6-1 to TRBJ1-6, with D unclear. V was shortened by 7 bases and J by 10 bases, with 11 bases between the two germline ends. The CDR3 extends over 12 amino acids. Germline CDR1 is MNHNS and CDR2 is SASEGT. Here the CDR3 reads CASTYQRSPLHF. In DNA form, the CDR3 reads TGTGCCAGCACCTACCAGAGATCACCCCTCCACTTT.

This clonotype appeared a few times. This chain uses TRBV4-3 with TRBJ2-1; tentatively, D is TRBD1 or TRBD2 (6 bases each). There are 16 residues in the CDR3. V was cut by 0 bases and J by 3 bases, with 12 bases left in between. The germline V gene encodes CDR1 LGHNA and CDR2 YSLEER. CDR3 in amino acids: CASSQEGGLGYNEQFF. In nucleotides, the CDR3 is TGCGCCAGCAGCCAAGAGGGGGGCCTAGGCTACAATGAGCAGTTCTTC.

This clonotype was recorded at least ten times. The chain recombines TRBV28 with TRBJ1-1, with D tentatively TRBD1 (6 bases). The CDR3 spans 12 residues. CDR1 and CDR2 from the germline V gene are MDHEN and SYDVKM. The V gene lost 4 bases and the J gene lost 13 bases, with 16 bases spanning the gap. This chain's CDR3 is CASSSLTGKGFF. Written as DNA, the CDR3 is TGTGCCAGCAGTTCCCTGACAGGCAAAGGTTTCTTT.

This clonotype was recorded at least ten times. V is TRBV28 and J is TRBJ2-7; possibly TRBD2 for D (6 bases). Trimming stripped 11 bases from V and 2 bases from J, with 10 bases between. The CDR3 length is 11 residues. Germline V gives CDR1 MDHEN, CDR2 SYDVKM. The CDR3 spells CAGGNPYEQYF. The CDR3 DNA sequence: TGTGCCGGGGGGAACCCCTACGAGCAGTACTTC.

This clonotype appeared many times. This chain links TRBV2 with TRBJ2-1; 7 nucleotides align to TRBD1. The CDR3 totals 12 residues. Germline V gives CDR1 SNHLY, CDR2 FYNNEI. The CDR3 here is CASGQLYNEQFF. In DNA form, the CDR3 reads TGTGCTTCGGGACAGCTTTACAATGAGCAGTTCTTC.

The chain carries TRBV5-1 and TRBJ2-2; tentative D call: TRBD2 (6 bases). V gave up 3 bases and J gave up 7 bases, with 16 bases separating them. CDR1 is SGHRS and CDR2 is YFSETQ in the germline V gene. The CDR3 contains 15 residues. The CDR3 DNA reads as TGCGCCAGCAGCTGGGCGGAGGGAGGAAACGGGGAGCTGTTTTTT. Translated, it gives CASSWAEGGNGELFF.

The CDR3 region is CASSALGAVGPDTQYF. The DNA for the CDR3 is TGTGCCAGCAGCGCCCTCGGGGCCGTCGGACCAGATACGCAGTATTTT. This chain links TRBV7-8 with TRBJ2-3, with D possibly called TRBD1 or TRBD2 (5 bases each). The CDR3 length is 16 residues. The V end was cut by 5 bases, the J end by 4 bases, with 19 bases between. Germline-derived CDR1 and CDR2 are SGHVS and FQNEAQ. Complete variable domain (other parts from reference TRBV7-8 and TRBJ2-3): GAGVSQSPRYKVAKRGQDVALRCDPISGHVSLFWYQQALGQGPEFLTYFQNEAQLDKSGLPSDRFFAERPEGSVSTLKIQRTQQEDSAVYLCASSALGAVGPDTQYFGPGTRLTVL.

In this sample, this clonotype turned up many times. The J gene is TRBJ2-3, the V gene TRBV28; D is unresolved. Trimming pared 3 bases from V and 4 bases from J, leaving 11 bases between. The V gene's germline CDR1 is MDHEN and CDR2 SYDVKM. The CDR3 runs 14 residues. CDR3 nucleotides: TGTGCCAGCAGTTTGCGTCTAACGGCAGATACGCAGTATTTT. Protein sequence: CASSLRLTADTQYF.